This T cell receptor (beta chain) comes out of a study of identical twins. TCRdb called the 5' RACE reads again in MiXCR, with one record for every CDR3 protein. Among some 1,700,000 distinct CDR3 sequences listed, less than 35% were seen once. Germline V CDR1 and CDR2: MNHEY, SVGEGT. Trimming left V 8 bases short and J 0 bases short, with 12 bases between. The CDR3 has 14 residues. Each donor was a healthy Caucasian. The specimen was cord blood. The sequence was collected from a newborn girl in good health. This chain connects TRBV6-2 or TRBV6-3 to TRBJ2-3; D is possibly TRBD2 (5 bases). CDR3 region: CASDLRGSTDTQYF. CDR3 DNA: TGTGCCAGCGATCTGCGCGGGAGCACAGATACGCAGTATTTT.